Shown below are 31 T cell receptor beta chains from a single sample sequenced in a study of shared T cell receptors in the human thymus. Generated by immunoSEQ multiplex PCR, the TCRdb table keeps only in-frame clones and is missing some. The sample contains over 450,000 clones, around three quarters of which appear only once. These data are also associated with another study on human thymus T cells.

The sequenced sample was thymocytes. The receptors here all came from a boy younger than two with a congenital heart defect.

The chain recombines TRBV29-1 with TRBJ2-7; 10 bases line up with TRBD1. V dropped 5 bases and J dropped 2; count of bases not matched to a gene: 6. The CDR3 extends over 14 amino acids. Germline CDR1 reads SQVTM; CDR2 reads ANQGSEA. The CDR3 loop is CSVKGQGYPYEQYF. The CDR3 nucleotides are TGCAGCGTTAAGGGACAGGGGTACCCCTACGAGCAGTACTTC.

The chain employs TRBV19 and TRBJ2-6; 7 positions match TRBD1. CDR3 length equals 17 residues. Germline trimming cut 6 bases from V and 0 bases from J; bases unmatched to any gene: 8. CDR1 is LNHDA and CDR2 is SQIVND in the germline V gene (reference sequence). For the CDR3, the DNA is TGTGCCAGTAGGACCGGGACAGACCCCTCTGGGGCCAACGTCCTGACTTTC. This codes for CASRTGTDPSGANVLTF.

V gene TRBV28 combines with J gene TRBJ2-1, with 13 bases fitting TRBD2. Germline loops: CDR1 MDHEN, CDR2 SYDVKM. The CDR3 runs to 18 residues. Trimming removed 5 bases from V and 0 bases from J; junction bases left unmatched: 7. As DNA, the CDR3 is TGTGCCAGCAGTCTACCTCGGACTAGCGGGAGCTCCTACAATGAGCAGTTCTTC. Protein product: CASSLPRTSGSSYNEQFF.

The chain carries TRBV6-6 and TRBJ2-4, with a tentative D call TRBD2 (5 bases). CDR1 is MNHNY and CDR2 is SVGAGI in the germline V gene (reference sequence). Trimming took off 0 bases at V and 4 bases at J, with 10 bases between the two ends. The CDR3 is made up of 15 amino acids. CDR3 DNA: TGTGCCAGCAGTTACTCGGCAGGAGGTAAAAACATTCAGTACTTC. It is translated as CASSYSAGGKNIQYF.

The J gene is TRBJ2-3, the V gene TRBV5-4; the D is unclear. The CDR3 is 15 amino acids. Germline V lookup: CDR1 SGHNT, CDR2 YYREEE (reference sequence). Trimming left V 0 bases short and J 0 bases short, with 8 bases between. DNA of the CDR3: TGTGCCAGCAGCTTGGGGGCAGCTAGCACAGATACGCAGTATTTT. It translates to CASSLGAASTDTQYF.

Here the CDR3 DNA reads TGTGCCTGGGGACAGGCGAGCTCCTACGAGCAGTACTTC. Translated: CAWGQASSYEQYF. The chain joins TRBV30 to TRBJ2-7; 7 positions agree with TRBD1. V lost 5 bases and J lost 0; bases outside the gene matches: 4. Germline CDR1 is GTSNPN and CDR2 is SVGIG (reference sequence). The CDR3 spans 13 residues.

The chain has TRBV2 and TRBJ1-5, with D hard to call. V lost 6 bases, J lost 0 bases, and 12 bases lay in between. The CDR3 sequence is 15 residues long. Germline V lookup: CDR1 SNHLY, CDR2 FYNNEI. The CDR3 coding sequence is TGTGCCAGCAGCTGCGACACGAATAGCAATCAGCCCCAGCATTTT. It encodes CASSCDTNSNQPQHF.

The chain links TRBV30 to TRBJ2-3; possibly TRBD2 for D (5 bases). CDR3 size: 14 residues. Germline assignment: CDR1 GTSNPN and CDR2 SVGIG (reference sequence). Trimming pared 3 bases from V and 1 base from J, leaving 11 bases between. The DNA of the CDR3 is TGTGCCTGGAGGTCGGAGCGGCGCACAGATACGCAGTATTTT. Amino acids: CAWRSERRTDTQYF.

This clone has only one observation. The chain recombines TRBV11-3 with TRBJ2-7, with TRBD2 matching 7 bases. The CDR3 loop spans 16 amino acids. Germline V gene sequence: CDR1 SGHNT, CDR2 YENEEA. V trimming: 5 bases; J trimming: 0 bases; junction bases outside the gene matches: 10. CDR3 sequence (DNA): TGTGCCAGCAGCGGGAGGGGTCGTTTGCCCTCCTACGAGCAGTACTTC. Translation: CASSGRGRLPSYEQYF.

The CDR3 DNA follows: TGTGCCACGCCTCTTCCGGGGTTCAATCAGCCCCAGCATTTT. Translation: CATPLPGFNQPQHF. The chain employs TRBV6-4 and TRBJ1-5; the D is unclear. The CDR3 is made up of 14 amino acids. CDR1 and CDR2 from the germline V gene are MRHNA and SNTAGT. V lost 10 bases, J lost 3 bases, and 16 bases lay in between.

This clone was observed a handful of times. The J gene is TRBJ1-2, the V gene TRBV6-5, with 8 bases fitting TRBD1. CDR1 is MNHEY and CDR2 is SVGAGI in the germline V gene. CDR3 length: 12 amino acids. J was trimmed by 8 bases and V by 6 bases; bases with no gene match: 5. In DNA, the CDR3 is TGTGCCAGCAGAGCGGACAGGGACGGCTACACCTTC. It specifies CASRADRDGYTF.

The CDR3: CASARREKLFF. The CDR3 nucleotides are TGTGCCAGCGCCCGTCGGGAAAAACTGTTTTTT. The chain couples TRBV7-9 to TRBJ1-4; D gene ambiguous. Germline V gene lookup returns CDR1 SEHNR and CDR2 FQNEAQ (reference sequence). This CDR3 spans 11 amino acids. The V end lost 8 bases, the J end lost 8 bases, and 9 bases lay between the germline ends.

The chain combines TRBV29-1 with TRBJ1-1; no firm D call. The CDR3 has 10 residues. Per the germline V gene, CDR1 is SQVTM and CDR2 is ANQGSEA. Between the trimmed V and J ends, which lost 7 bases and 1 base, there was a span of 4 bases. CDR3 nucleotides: TGCAGCGATCGGAACACTGAAGCTTTCTTT. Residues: CSDRNTEAFF.

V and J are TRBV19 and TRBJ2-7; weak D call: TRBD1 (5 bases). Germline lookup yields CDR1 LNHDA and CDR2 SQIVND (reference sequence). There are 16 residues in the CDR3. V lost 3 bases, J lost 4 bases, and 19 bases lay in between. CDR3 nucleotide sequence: TGTGCCAGTAGTATGGTTGGTCGCAGGGTCCATTACGAGCAGTACTTC. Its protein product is CASSMVGRRVHYEQYF.

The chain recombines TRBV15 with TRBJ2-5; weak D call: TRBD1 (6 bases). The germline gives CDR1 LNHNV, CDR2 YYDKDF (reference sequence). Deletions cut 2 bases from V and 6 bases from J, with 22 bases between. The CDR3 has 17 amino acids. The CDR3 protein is CATSRKTDTQGPKTQYF. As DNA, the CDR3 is TGTGCCACCAGCAGAAAAACCGACACCCAGGGGCCGAAGACCCAGTACTTC.

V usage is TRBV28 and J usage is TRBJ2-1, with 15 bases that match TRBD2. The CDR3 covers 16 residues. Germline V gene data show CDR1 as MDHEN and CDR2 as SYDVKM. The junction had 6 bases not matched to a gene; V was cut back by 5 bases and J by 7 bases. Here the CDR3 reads CASSPGLAGGPNEQFF. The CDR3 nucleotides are TGTGCCAGCAGTCCCGGACTAGCGGGAGGGCCGAATGAGCAGTTCTTC. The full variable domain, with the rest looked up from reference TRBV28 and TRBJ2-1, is DVKVTQSSRYLVKRTGEKVFLECVQDMDHENMFWYRQDPGLGLRLIYFSYDVKMKEKGDIPEGYSVSREKKERFSLILESASTNQTSMYLCASSPGLAGGPNEQFFGPGTRLTVL.

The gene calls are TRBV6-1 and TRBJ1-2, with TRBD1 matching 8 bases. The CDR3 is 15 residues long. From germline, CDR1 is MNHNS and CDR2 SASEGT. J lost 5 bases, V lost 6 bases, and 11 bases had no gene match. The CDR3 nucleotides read TGTGCCAGCAGCCTCGACAGGGGCCCTAGTTATGGCTACACCTTC. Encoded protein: CASSLDRGPSYGYTF.

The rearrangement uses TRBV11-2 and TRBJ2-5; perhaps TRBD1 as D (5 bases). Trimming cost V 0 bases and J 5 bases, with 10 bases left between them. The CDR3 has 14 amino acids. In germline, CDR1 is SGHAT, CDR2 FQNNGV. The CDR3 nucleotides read TGTGCCAGCAGCTTAGATCAGGGAATGGAGACCCAGTACTTC. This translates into CASSLDQGMETQYF.

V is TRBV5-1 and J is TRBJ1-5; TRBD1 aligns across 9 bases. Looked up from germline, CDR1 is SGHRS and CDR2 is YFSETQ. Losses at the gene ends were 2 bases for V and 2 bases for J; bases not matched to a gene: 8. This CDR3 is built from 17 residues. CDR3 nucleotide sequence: TGCGCCAGCAGCTTCCCAACAGGGGGCGAGTGCAATCAGCCCCAGCATTTT. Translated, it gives CASSFPTGGECNQPQHF.

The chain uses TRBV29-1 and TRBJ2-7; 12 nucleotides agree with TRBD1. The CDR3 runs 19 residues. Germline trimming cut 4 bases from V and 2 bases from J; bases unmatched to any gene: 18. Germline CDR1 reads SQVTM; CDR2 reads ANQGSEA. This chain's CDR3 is CSVGHPSGTGGTGTYEQYF. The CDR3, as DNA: TGCAGCGTTGGCCACCCCTCCGGGACAGGGGGCACGGGGACCTACGAGCAGTACTTC.

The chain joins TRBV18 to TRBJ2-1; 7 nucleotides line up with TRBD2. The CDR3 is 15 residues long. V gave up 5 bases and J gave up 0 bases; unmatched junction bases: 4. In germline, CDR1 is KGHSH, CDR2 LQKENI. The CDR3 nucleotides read TGTGCCAGCTCAGTCCAGCGGGACTCCTACAATGAGCAGTTCTTC. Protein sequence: CASSVQRDSYNEQFF.

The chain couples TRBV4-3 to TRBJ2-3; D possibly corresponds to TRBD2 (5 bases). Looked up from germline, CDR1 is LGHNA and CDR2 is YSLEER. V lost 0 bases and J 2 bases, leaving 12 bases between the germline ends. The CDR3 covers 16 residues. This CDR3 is CASSQDMREYTDTQYF. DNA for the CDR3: TGCGCCAGCAGCCAAGATATGAGGGAGTACACAGATACGCAGTATTTT.

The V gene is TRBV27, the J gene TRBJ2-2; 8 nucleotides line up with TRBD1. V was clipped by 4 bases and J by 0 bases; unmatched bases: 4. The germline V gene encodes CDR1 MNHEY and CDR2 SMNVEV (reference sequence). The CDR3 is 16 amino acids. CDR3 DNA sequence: TGTGCCAGCAGTTCCCAGGGGGCGCCGAACACCGGGGAGCTGTTTTTT. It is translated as CASSSQGAPNTGELFF.

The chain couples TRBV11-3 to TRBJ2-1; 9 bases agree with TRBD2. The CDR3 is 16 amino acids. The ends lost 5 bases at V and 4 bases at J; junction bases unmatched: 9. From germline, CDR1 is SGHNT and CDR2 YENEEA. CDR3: CASSTNSGRGYNEQFF. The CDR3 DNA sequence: TGTGCCAGCAGCACAAATAGCGGGAGAGGTTACAATGAGCAGTTCTTC.

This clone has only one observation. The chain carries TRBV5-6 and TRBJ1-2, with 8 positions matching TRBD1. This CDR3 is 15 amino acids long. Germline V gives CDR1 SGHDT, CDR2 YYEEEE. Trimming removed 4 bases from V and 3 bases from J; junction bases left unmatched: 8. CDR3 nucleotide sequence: TGTGCCAGCAGCCCGAACAGGGGGTTCGACTATGGCTACACCTTC. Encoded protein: CASSPNRGFDYGYTF.

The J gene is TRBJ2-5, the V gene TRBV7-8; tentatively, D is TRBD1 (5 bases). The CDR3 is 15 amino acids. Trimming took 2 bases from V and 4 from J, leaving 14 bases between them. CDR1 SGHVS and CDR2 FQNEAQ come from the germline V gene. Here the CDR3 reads CASSLQGWVGETQYF. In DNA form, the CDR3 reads TGTGCCAGCAGCTTACAGGGCTGGGTCGGAGAGACCCAGTACTTC.

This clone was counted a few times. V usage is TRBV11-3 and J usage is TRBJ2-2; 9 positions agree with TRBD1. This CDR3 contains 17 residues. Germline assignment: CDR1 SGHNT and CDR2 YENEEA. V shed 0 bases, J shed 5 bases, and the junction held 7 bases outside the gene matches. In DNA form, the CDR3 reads TGTGCCAGCAGCTTAGATCGGGGGACAGGGTTGACCGGGGAGCTGTTTTTT. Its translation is CASSLDRGTGLTGELFF.

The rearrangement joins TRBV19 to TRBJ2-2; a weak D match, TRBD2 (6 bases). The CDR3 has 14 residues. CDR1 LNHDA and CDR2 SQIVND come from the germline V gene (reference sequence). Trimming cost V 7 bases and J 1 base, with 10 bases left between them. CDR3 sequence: CASKGEVNTGELFF. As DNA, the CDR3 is TGTGCCAGTAAAGGGGAGGTGAACACCGGGGAGCTGTTTTTT.

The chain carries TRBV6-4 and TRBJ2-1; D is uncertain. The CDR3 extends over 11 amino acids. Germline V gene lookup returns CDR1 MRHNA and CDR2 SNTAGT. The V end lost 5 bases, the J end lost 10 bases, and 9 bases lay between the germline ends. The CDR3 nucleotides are TGTGCCAGCAGTTACGGCGGAGAGCAGTTCTTC. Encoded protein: CASSYGGEQFF.

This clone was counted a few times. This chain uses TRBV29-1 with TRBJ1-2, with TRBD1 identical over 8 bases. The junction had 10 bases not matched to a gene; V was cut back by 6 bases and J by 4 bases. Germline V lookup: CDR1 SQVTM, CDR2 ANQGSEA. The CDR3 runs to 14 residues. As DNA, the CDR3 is TGCAGCGTCCCCGGACAGGGCAGAGGCTATGGCTACACCTTC. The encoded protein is CSVPGQGRGYGYTF.

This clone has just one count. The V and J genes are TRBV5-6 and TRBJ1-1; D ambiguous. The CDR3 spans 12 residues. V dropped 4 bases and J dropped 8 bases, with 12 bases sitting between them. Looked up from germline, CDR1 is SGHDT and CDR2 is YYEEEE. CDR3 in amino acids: CASSRSSREAFF. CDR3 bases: TGTGCCAGCAGCCGTTCTAGTCGAGAAGCTTTCTTT.